The 28 T cell receptor beta chains given below trace back to one sample, sequenced in a study of T cell responses to AZD1222 COVID-19 vaccine. Only in-frame clones appear in the TCRdb table, and some are missing; sequencing was by immunoSEQ multiplex PCR. The sample carries some 190,000 clones, 80% to 90% recorded once. The sample here was peripheral blood, taken on day 0 of AZD1222 vaccination. The receptors shown here come from an adult in good health.

The chain joins TRBV18 to TRBJ1-3; the D gene is possibly TRBD1 (6 bases). The ends were cut back, 2 bases at V and 1 base at J, with 15 bases in the middle. The germline V gene has CDR1 KGHSH and CDR2 LQKENI. The CDR3 runs to 17 residues. The DNA of the CDR3 is TGTGCCAGCTCACCAAACGCCCCAGGGGCATCTGGAAACACCATATATTTT. Amino acids: CASSPNAPGASGNTIYF. The full variable domain, completed using reference TRBV18 and TRBJ1-3, is NAGVMQNPRHLVRRRGQEARLRCSPMKGHSHVYWYRQLPEEGLKFMVYLQKENIIDESGMPKERFSAEFPKEGPSILRIQQVVRGDSAAYFCASSPNAPGASGNTIYFGEGSWLTVV.

V usage is TRBV19 and J usage is TRBJ1-1; maybe TRBD1 (5 bases). The CDR3 covers 15 residues. Trimming took off 5 bases at V and 3 bases at J, with 16 bases between the two ends. The germline gives CDR1 LNHDA, CDR2 SQIVND (reference sequence). CDR3: CASSSRGRGDTEAFF. The CDR3 coding sequence is TGTGCCAGTAGTTCCCGGGGGAGAGGAGACACTGAAGCTTTCTTT.

The rearrangement joins TRBV6-5 to TRBJ2-7, with TRBD1 identical over 8 bases. The CDR3 consists of 12 residues. Looked up from germline, CDR1 is MNHEY and CDR2 is SVGAGI. V lost 5 bases, J lost 4 bases, and 1 base stayed unmatched. CDR3 sequence (DNA): TGTGCCAGCAGTAGGACAGGGTACGAGCAGTACTTC. Translated: CASSRTGYEQYF.

The chain couples TRBV14 to TRBJ1-2; possible D gene TRBD1, 6 bases. Trimming cost V 0 bases and J 4 bases, with 9 bases left between them. Per germline, CDR1 SGHDN and CDR2 FVKESK. The CDR3 extends over 14 amino acids. CDR3 protein: CASSQDPGVYGYTF. The CDR3, as DNA: TGTGCCAGCAGCCAAGATCCAGGGGTCTATGGCTACACCTTC.

This clone was detected a few times. This chain uses TRBV6-1 with TRBJ1-4; 9 nucleotides align to TRBD1. Germline CDR1 and CDR2: MNHNS and SASEGT. Germline trimming cut 3 bases from V and 4 bases from J; bases unmatched to any gene: 3. CDR3 length equals 15 residues. DNA of the CDR3: TGTGCCAGCAGTGAGACAGGGGGAGGTAATGAAAAACTGTTTTTT. Protein sequence: CASSETGGGNEKLFF.

This clone came up once. This chain links TRBV3-1 (or the pseudogene TRBV3-2) with TRBJ2-5; the D call may be TRBD1 or TRBD2 (6 bases each). The CDR3 has 16 amino acids. V gave up 4 bases and J gave up 1 base, with 16 bases separating them. CDR1 is LGHDT and CDR2 is YNNKEL in the germline V gene (reference sequence). The CDR3 DNA sequence: TGTGCCAGCAGCCCCTTCGGGGGCCGTACCCAAGAGACCCAGTACTTC. Amino acid sequence: CASSPFGGRTQETQYF.

The chain links TRBV5-1 to TRBJ2-2; the D is unclear. This CDR3 comprises 15 residues. V lost 0 bases and J 0 bases, leaving 6 bases between the germline ends. Germline assignment: CDR1 SGHRS and CDR2 YFSETQ. The CDR3: CASSLVRPNTGELFF. The CDR3 DNA is TGCGCCAGCAGCTTGGTCAGACCGAACACCGGGGAGCTGTTTTTT.

The chain employs TRBV24-1 and TRBJ2-2; no reliable D call. This CDR3 is built from 13 residues. Germline-derived CDR1 and CDR2 are KGHDR and SFDVKD. V was shortened by 4 bases and J by 4 bases, with 6 bases between the two germline ends. For the CDR3, the DNA is TGTGCCACCAGTGAAACCGTCACCGGGGAGCTGTTTTTT. Translating gives CATSETVTGELFF.

The chain carries TRBV7-9 and TRBJ2-7, with D possibly called TRBD1 or TRBD2 (5 bases each). This CDR3 is 13 amino acids long. Germline CDR1 and CDR2: SEHNR and FQNEAQ (reference sequence). With 4 bases removed from V and 3 bases from J, the gap between germline ends came to 10 bases. The CDR3 reads CASSSGPLYEQYF. The CDR3, as DNA: TGTGCCAGCAGCTCGGGACCCCTCTACGAGCAGTACTTC.

The genes are TRBV6-5 and TRBJ1-1; a possible D gene is TRBD1 (5 bases). Looked up from germline, CDR1 is MNHEY and CDR2 is SVGAGI. The V gene lost 2 bases and the J gene lost 6 bases, with 13 bases spanning the gap. The CDR3 sequence is 14 residues long. The CDR3 DNA sequence: TGTGCCAGCAGTTACGGGGGAGGGAGGCCTGAAGCTTTCTTT. Its protein product is CASSYGGGRPEAFF.

The chain has TRBV7-2 and TRBJ2-7; possibly TRBD1 or TRBD2 for D (5 bases each). Per germline, CDR1 SGHTA and CDR2 FQGNSA. The V end lost 0 bases, the J end lost 3 bases, and 9 bases lay between the germline ends. The CDR3 has 14 amino acids. The DNA of the CDR3 is TGTGCCAGCAGCTTAGCGGGGGATAACTACGAGCAGTACTTC. Translated, it gives CASSLAGDNYEQYF.

The V call is TRBV13, the J call TRBJ1-1; D is ambiguous. Germline V gene sequence: CDR1 PRHDT, CDR2 FYEKMQ (reference sequence). The V and J ends lost 6 bases and 3 bases respectively, with 8 bases between them. The length of the CDR3 is 12 residues. CDR3 loop: CASSGGDTEAFF. CDR3 in DNA: TGTGCCAGCAGTGGCGGTGACACTGAAGCTTTCTTT.

The V and J genes are TRBV18 and TRBJ1-4; 7 nucleotides line up with TRBD1. Germline CDR1 is KGHSH and CDR2 is LQKENI. The CDR3 has 16 residues. Trimming at V came to 2 bases and at J to 8 bases, leaving 11 bases not matched to a gene. The CDR3 DNA follows: TGTGCCAGCTCACCATCAAAACAGGGGAGTCGGGAAAAACTGTTTTTT. The encoded protein is CASSPSKQGSREKLFF.

The chain recombines TRBV5-1 with TRBJ2-1; D is unclear. Per the germline V gene, CDR1 is SGHRS and CDR2 is YFSETQ. The CDR3 is 12 amino acids. V dropped 4 bases and J dropped 6 bases, with 8 bases sitting between them. The CDR3, as DNA: TGCGCCAGCAGCCTAGTCCGCAATGAGCAGTTCTTC. Translation gives CASSLVRNEQFF.

V usage is TRBV29-1 and J usage is TRBJ2-7; D perhaps matches TRBD1 (5 bases). The CDR3 loop spans 12 amino acids. With 1 base removed from V and 3 bases from J, the gap between germline ends came to 7 bases. Germline CDR1 reads SQVTM; CDR2 reads ANQGSEA. The DNA of the CDR3 is TGCAGCGTTGAAGGCAGGGACTACGAGCAGTACTTC. It is translated as CSVEGRDYEQYF.

The gene calls are TRBV27 and TRBJ2-5; D unresolved. The V gene's germline CDR1 is MNHEY and CDR2 SMNVEV (reference sequence). CDR3 length equals 14 residues. Trimming took off 8 bases at V and 5 bases at J, with 18 bases between the two ends. CDR3 region: CASGPGALIETQYF. CDR3 in DNA: TGTGCCAGCGGCCCCGGAGCACTCATTGAGACCCAGTACTTC.

The J gene is TRBJ1-1, the V gene TRBV28, with 7 bases lining up with TRBD1. The V and J ends lost 5 bases and 5 bases, in that order; junction bases with no gene match: 2. Germline lookup yields CDR1 MDHEN and CDR2 SYDVKM. The CDR3 is 12 amino acids. CDR3 sequence: CASSQGGTEAFF. In DNA, the CDR3 is TGTGCCAGCAGTCAGGGGGGTACTGAAGCTTTCTTT.

The V and J genes are TRBV3-1 (or the pseudogene TRBV3-2) and TRBJ1-2; no definite D call. The V end was cut by 1 base, the J end by 5 bases, with 5 bases between. The V gene's germline CDR1 is LGHDT and CDR2 YNNKEL (reference sequence). This CDR3 has 12 amino acids. CDR3 loop: CASSQGHYGYTF. DNA for the CDR3: TGTGCCAGCAGCCAAGGCCATTATGGCTACACCTTC.

This chain joins TRBV30 and TRBJ2-1; 11 bases map to TRBD2. The germline CDR1 and CDR2 sequences are GTSNPN and SVGIG (reference sequence). With V trimmed by 0 bases and J by 7 bases, 11 bases remained unmatched. This CDR3 has 17 residues. The CDR3 DNA sequence: TGTGCCTGGAGTGTACGGCGGTTAGCGGGGGGGCTGAATGAGCAGTTCTTC. It encodes CAWSVRRLAGGLNEQFF.

The CDR3 nucleotides are TGTGCCAGCAGCGTAGAACAGCGCACAGATACGCAGTATTTT. Translation: CASSVEQRTDTQYF. The chain carries TRBV9 and TRBJ2-3; D call uncertain. This CDR3 has 14 amino acids. Deletions cut 0 bases from V and 1 base from J, with 6 bases between. CDR1 is SGDLS and CDR2 is YYNGEE in the germline V gene.

The gene calls are TRBV15 and TRBJ1-4; D remains ambiguous. The CDR3 length is 13 residues. Trimming removed 3 bases from V and 5 bases from J, with 7 bases in between. Germline CDR1 and CDR2: LNHNV and YYDKDF (reference sequence). CDR3 in amino acids: CATSRGPNEKLFF. As DNA, the CDR3 is TGTGCCACCAGCAGGGGCCCAAATGAAAAACTGTTTTTT.

J is TRBJ1-2 and V is TRBV12-3 or TRBV12-4; weak D call: TRBD1 (6 bases). The CDR3 is 13 residues long. V was shortened by 4 bases and J by 5 bases, with 11 bases between the two germline ends. CDR3 in DNA: TGTGCCAGCAGTTCCGCAGGGGAGTATGGCTACACCTTC. Protein sequence: CASSSAGEYGYTF.

The V and J genes are TRBV19 and TRBJ1-5; tentatively, D is TRBD1 (6 bases). The germline V gene encodes CDR1 LNHDA and CDR2 SQIVND (reference sequence). The CDR3 totals 15 residues. With 6 bases removed from V and 2 bases from J, the gap between germline ends came to 14 bases. CDR3 bases: TGTGCCAGTAGCTGGTCGGGGGCCGGCAATCAGCCCCAGCATTTT. Its translation is CASSWSGAGNQPQHF.

The rearrangement links TRBV7-2 to TRBJ2-1, with a possible D match to TRBD2 (5 bases). CDR3 length: 15 residues. The V end lost 10 bases, the J end lost 1 base, and 17 bases lay between the germline ends. Germline CDR1 and CDR2: SGHTA and FQGNSA. The CDR3 nucleotides are TGTGCCACCAAGACCCGGGGTGGGTCCTACAATGAGCAGTTCTTC. This sequence encodes CATKTRGGSYNEQFF. Complete variable domain (other parts from reference TRBV7-2 and TRBJ2-1): GAGVSQSPSNKVTEKGKDVELRCDPISGHTALYWYRQSLGQGLEFLIYFQGNSAPDKSGLPSDRFSAERTGGSVSTLTIQRTQQEDSAVYLCATKTRGGSYNEQFFGPGTRLTVL.

The rearrangement uses TRBV19 and TRBJ1-1, with D possibly matching TRBD1 (5 bases). The CDR3 is 13 amino acids. Germline lookup yields CDR1 LNHDA and CDR2 SQIVND (reference sequence). V shed 3 bases and J shed 9 bases, with 14 bases lying between them. The chain's CDR3 is CASSMGVGQKAFF. The CDR3 DNA reads as TGTGCCAGTAGTATGGGGGTTGGGCAGAAAGCTTTCTTT.

This clone was seen once. The chain couples TRBV5-1 to TRBJ1-3; 7 bases are a match to TRBD1. The J segment lost 4 bases and the V segment lost 4 bases, leaving 8 bases of the junction unmatched. This CDR3 has 15 amino acids. CDR1 SGHRS and CDR2 YFSETQ come from the germline V gene. The CDR3 region is CASSPRQGIGNTIYF. In nucleotides, the CDR3 is TGCGCCAGCAGCCCAAGACAGGGAATAGGAAACACCATATATTTT.

This clone appeared once. V is TRBV11-2 and J is TRBJ2-4; 11 bases align to TRBD2. Trimming cost V 6 bases and J 3 bases; bases outside gene matches: 10. CDR3 length: 17 amino acids. Germline lookup yields CDR1 SGHAT and CDR2 FQNNGV. In DNA, the CDR3 is TGTGCCAGCAGAGTGATAGCGGGGGGGCAGGGCAAAAACATTCAGTACTTC. Encoded protein: CASRVIAGGQGKNIQYF.

This chain connects TRBV11-2 to TRBJ2-7; D ambiguous. CDR3 length: 16 residues. Germline-derived CDR1 and CDR2 are SGHAT and FQNNGV. Trimming shortened V by 5 bases and J by 1 base, and 18 bases separated the two germline ends. The CDR3 protein is CASSPISHKPSYEQYF. In DNA form, the CDR3 reads TGTGCCAGCAGCCCAATATCCCACAAGCCTTCCTACGAGCAGTACTTC. Based on the CDR3 plus reference TRBV11-2 and TRBJ2-7, the full variable domain is EAGVAQSPRYKIIEKRQSVAFWCNPISGHATLYWYQQILGQGPKLLIQFQNNGVVDDSQLPKDRFSAERLKGVDSTLKIQPAKLEDSAVYLCASSPISHKPSYEQYFGPGTRLTVT.